One and the same sample provided the 23 T cell receptor beta chains below, sequenced in a study of T cells in Graves' hyperthyroidism and ophthalmopathy (dated by TCRdb to about 2019). Libraries were made using multiplex PCR. The sequencer listed for this sample is Illumina HiSeq 2000. The TCR beta CDR3 regions were amplified from the RNA transcripts. The TCR CDR3 was subjected to a first round of RT-PCR using the HTBI primer set and the Qiagen OneStep RT-PCR kit. TCRdb passed the public sequencing reads through fastp at Q25 and MiXCR, retaining productive beta sequences. Rows are combined by CDR3 protein, so each entry shows the most common genes and DNA. Within this sample are roughly 280,000 distinct CDR3 sequences, with approximately 15% of them counted one time only. The ten most abundant clones make up approximately 60% of the sample. The specimen sequenced was blood. The receptors originated from a woman aged 55-69 years with Graves' ophthalmopathy.

The chain links TRBV4-3 to TRBJ2-1; D uncertain. Per the germline V gene, CDR1 is LGHNA and CDR2 is YSLEER. The CDR3 is 15 residues long. V lost 3 bases to trimming and J lost 4 bases, with 13 bases between them. DNA of the CDR3: TGCGCCAGCAGCCATCCCGACGGGCAATACAATGAGCAGTTCTTC. Encoded protein: CASSHPDGQYNEQFF.

Only a few counts were recorded for this clonotype. This chain connects TRBV27 to TRBJ2-3, with 9 nucleotides matching TRBD2. CDR1 and CDR2 from the germline V gene are MNHEY and SMNVEV (reference sequence). This CDR3 is 16 amino acids long. The V segment lost 0 bases and the J segment 1 base; nucleotides outside the gene matches: 2. The CDR3 DNA reads as TGTGCCAGCAGTTTATCGCGGGAGGGGGGCACAGATACGCAGTATTTT. This codes for CASSLSREGGTDTQYF.

This clonotype was counted ten times or more. The chain couples TRBV5-1 to TRBJ2-1, with 8 bases aligning to TRBD2. V gave up 0 bases and J gave up 6 bases; unmatched junction bases: 5. From germline, CDR1 is SGHRS and CDR2 YFSETQ. The CDR3 runs 15 residues. The CDR3 sequence: CASSLALADTNEQFF. The CDR3 region has the DNA TGCGCCAGCAGCTTGGCACTAGCGGATACCAATGAGCAGTTCTTC.

This clonotype was counted between two and nine times. The chain uses TRBV7-8 and TRBJ1-1, with TRBD1 as a possible D gene (5 bases). The V gene lost 5 bases and the J gene lost 7 bases, with 17 bases spanning the gap. Germline lookup yields CDR1 SGHVS and CDR2 FQNEAQ. This CDR3 comprises 14 residues. The CDR3 nucleotides are TGTGCCAGCAGCGCCCTGTGGGGGTTAGATGAAGCTTTCTTT. Its translation: CASSALWGLDEAFF.

This clonotype was seen at least ten times. The V and J genes are TRBV12-3 or TRBV12-4 and TRBJ1-2; 11 bases line up with TRBD1. There are 13 residues in the CDR3. The J segment lost 7 bases and the V segment lost 7 bases, leaving 5 bases of the junction unmatched. The CDR3 region has the DNA TGTGCCAGCATTGGTGGGACAGGGGGTGGCTACACCTTC. Its protein product is CASIGGTGGGYTF.

This clonotype was observed many times. The chain joins TRBV28 to TRBJ1-2; the D gene is possibly TRBD1 (6 bases). The germline V gene has CDR1 MDHEN and CDR2 SYDVKM. V was trimmed by 7 bases and J by 4 bases, leaving 22 bases between them. This CDR3 is 16 amino acids long. The CDR3 DNA follows: TGTGCCAGCACATTATCAGGGCAGGGGATCCTCTATGGCTACACCTTC. It codes for CASTLSGQGILYGYTF.

The V call is TRBV30, the J call TRBJ2-7, with 8 positions matching TRBD2. Germline V gene sequence: CDR1 GTSNPN, CDR2 SVGIG (reference sequence). The junction had 2 bases not matched to a gene; V was cut back by 0 bases and J by 4 bases. The CDR3 contains 13 residues. The CDR3 DNA sequence: TGTGCCTGGAGTGTTACTAGCGGATACGAGCAGTACTTC. Translated, it gives CAWSVTSGYEQYF.

This clonotype was observed many times. The rearrangement joins TRBV6-6 to TRBJ1-2; 7 bases match TRBD1. The J segment lost 4 bases and the V segment lost 2 bases, leaving 1 base of the junction unmatched. The germline CDR1 and CDR2 sequences are MNHNY and SVGAGI (reference sequence). This CDR3 is built from 13 residues. The CDR3 sequence is CASSYGDSYGYTF. The CDR3 bases are TGTGCCAGCAGTTACGGGGACAGCTATGGCTACACCTTC.

This clonotype was counted many times. The chain carries TRBV6-2 or TRBV6-3 and TRBJ2-1, with TRBD2 matching 12 bases. V was clipped by 6 bases and J by 7 bases; unmatched bases: 13. The CDR3 runs 17 residues. Germline values: CDR1 MNHEY, CDR2 SVGEGT. The CDR3 nucleotides are TGTGCCAGCAGCCACGAGATGCTAGCGGGAGGGGGGAATGAGCAGTTCTTC. Encoded protein: CASSHEMLAGGGNEQFF.

This clonotype was recorded many times. This chain connects TRBV7-9 to TRBJ2-7; 13 positions agree with TRBD2. Trimming at V came to 5 bases and at J to 6 bases, leaving 16 bases not matched to a gene. The CDR3 spans 18 residues. The germline gives CDR1 SEHNR, CDR2 FQNEAQ (reference sequence). The CDR3 loop reads CASSGTSGADVGGGEQYF. CDR3 DNA sequence: TGTGCCAGCAGCGGGACTAGCGGGGCGGACGTTGGGGGTGGCGAGCAGTACTTC.

This clonotype was seen a few times. The chain recombines TRBV6-2 or TRBV6-3 with TRBJ2-2; 14 nucleotides match TRBD2. The CDR3 covers 19 residues. The V and J ends lost 2 bases and 5 bases, in that order; junction bases with no gene match: 10. Per germline, CDR1 MNHEY and CDR2 SVGEGT. The CDR3 sequence: CASSYPPGTSGRLTGELFF. The CDR3 DNA follows: TGTGCCAGCAGTTACCCTCCCGGGACTAGCGGGAGACTAACCGGGGAGCTGTTTTTT.

This clonotype has a handful of counts. J is TRBJ2-1 and V is TRBV7-3; the match to TRBD2 covers 9 bases. This CDR3 is built from 14 residues. Germline-derived CDR1 and CDR2 are SGHTA and FQGTGA. With 4 bases clipped from V and 8 bases from J, the junction kept 6 bases outside the gene matches. CDR3 residues: CASSSLAGRDEQFF. The CDR3, as DNA: TGTGCCAGCAGCTCCCTAGCGGGACGCGATGAGCAGTTCTTC. Drawing the rest from reference TRBV7-3 and TRBJ2-1, the complete variable domain is GAGVSQTPSNKVTEKGKYVELRCDPISGHTALYWYRQSLGQGPEFLIYFQGTGAADDSGLPNDRFFAVRPEGSVSTLKIQRTERGDSAVYLCASSSLAGRDEQFFGPGTRLTVL.

The CDR3 loop is CASSLGRGGYEQYF. The CDR3, as DNA: TGTGCCAGCAGCCTCGGGCGGGGGGGGTACGAGCAGTACTTC. The chain recombines TRBV7-3 with TRBJ2-7; TRBD2 aligns across 9 bases. The CDR3 has 14 residues. In germline, CDR1 is SGHTA, CDR2 FQGTGA. J lost 4 bases, V lost 5 bases, and 6 bases had no gene match.

In this sample, this clonotype turned up many times. The CDR3 nucleotides are TGTGCCAGCAGCCCCCCCTCTAATGAGCAGTTCTTC. Its protein is CASSPPSNEQFF. V gene TRBV7-9 combines with J gene TRBJ2-1; D remains unclear. CDR3 size: 12 residues. Germline CDR1 reads SEHNR; CDR2 reads FQNEAQ (reference sequence). V dropped 5 bases and J dropped 7 bases, with 9 bases sitting between them. The full variable domain, in which reference TRBV7-9 and TRBJ2-1 provide the parts outside the CDR3, is DTGVSQNPRHKITKRGQNVTFRCDPISEHNRLYWYRQTLGQGPEFLTYFQNEAQLEKSRLLSDRFSAERPKGSFSTLEIQRTEQGDSAMYLCASSPPSNEQFFGPGTRLTVL.

On this clonotype itself: A much larger clone sits a single nucleotide away, making a read error possible. V is TRBV27 and J is TRBJ2-3, with no clear D. Germline values: CDR1 MNHEY, CDR2 SMNVEV (reference sequence). CDR3 size: 14 residues. The V end was cut by 8 bases, the J end by 4 bases, with 16 bases between. For the CDR3, the DNA is TGTGCCAGCGGTCCCGAAGTGGCCTCAGATACGCAGTATTTT. It specifies CASGPEVASDTQYF.

The chain recombines TRBV20-1 with TRBJ2-1; D is uncertain. The CDR3 runs to 14 residues. The V and J ends lost 1 base and 4 bases respectively, with 11 bases between them. Germline CDR1 and CDR2: DFQATT and SNEGSKA (reference sequence). The CDR3 region is CSARVGGKYNEQFF. CDR3 in DNA: TGCAGTGCTAGAGTGGGCGGCAAGTACAATGAGCAGTTCTTC.

This sequence joins TRBV7-2 and TRBJ2-7; 8 nucleotides agree with TRBD2. The CDR3 sequence is 16 residues long. Germline V lookup: CDR1 SGHTA, CDR2 FQGNSA. V dropped 5 bases and J dropped 0; count of bases not matched to a gene: 9. CDR3 region: CASSVGSGGASYEQYF. CDR3 nucleotide sequence: TGTGCCAGCAGCGTAGGGAGCGGGGGAGCCTCCTACGAGCAGTACTTC.

This clonotype has more than one count but fewer than ten. This chain joins TRBV10-3 and TRBJ2-3; D is perhaps TRBD1 or TRBD2 (5 bases each). V was cut by 8 bases and J by 3 bases, with 18 bases left in between. CDR3 length: 15 residues. Per the germline V gene, CDR1 is ENHRY and CDR2 is SYGVKD. CDR3 residues: CAILGVLEGTDTQYF. CDR3 DNA sequence: TGTGCCATCTTGGGGGTCTTAGAGGGAACAGATACGCAGTATTTT.

This clonotype was counted a few times. The chain employs TRBV3-1 and TRBJ2-2; TRBD2 agrees at 12 bases. The CDR3 runs 16 residues. Per the germline V gene, CDR1 is LGHDT and CDR2 is YNNKEL (reference sequence). The ends lost 4 bases at V and 6 bases at J; junction bases unmatched: 6. For the CDR3, the DNA is TGTGCCAGCAGCCGGCCCCTAGCGGGAGGGGCCGGGGAGCTGTTTTTT. Translated, it gives CASSRPLAGGAGELFF. The complete variable domain, with remaining parts taken from reference TRBV3-1 and TRBJ2-2, reads DTAVSQTPKYLVTQMGNDKSIKCEQNLGHDTMYWYKQDSKKFLKIMFSYNNKELIINETVPNRFSPKSPDKAHLNLHINSLELGDSAVYFCASSRPLAGGAGELFFGEGSRLTVL.

This clonotype has a handful of counts. This sequence joins TRBV20-1 and TRBJ2-3; the match to TRBD2 covers 8 bases. The CDR3 is 15 amino acids. Looked up from germline, CDR1 is DFQATT and CDR2 is SNEGSKA (reference sequence). The ends lost 3 bases at V and 6 bases at J; junction bases unmatched: 11. The CDR3 DNA follows: TGCAGTGCTAGTAAGGTCGGGGGGGGCCCCGATACGCAGTATTTT. Translation: CSASKVGGGPDTQYF.

This clonotype came up many times. The gene calls are TRBV2 and TRBJ1-1, with D unresolved. CDR3 length: 12 residues. Trimming took off 7 bases at V and 4 bases at J, with 10 bases between the two ends. CDR1 and CDR2 (germline): SNHLY, FYNNEI. CDR3 nucleotides: TGTGCCAGCACTGAGGAGGGCACTGAAGCTTTCTTT. Encoded protein: CASTEEGTEAFF.

V gene TRBV6-1 combines with J gene TRBJ1-6, with 8 nucleotides matching TRBD1. CDR3 size: 14 residues. The ends lost 6 bases at V and 7 bases at J; junction bases unmatched: 5. The germline V gene has CDR1 MNHNS and CDR2 SASEGT. The DNA for the CDR3 is TGTGCCAGCAGGCCTACAGGGGGGAATTCACCCCTCCACTTT. Encoded protein: CASRPTGGNSPLHF.

A few counts support this clonotype. The rearrangement joins TRBV7-9 to TRBJ1-2; 11 nucleotides line up with TRBD1. The germline gives CDR1 SEHNR, CDR2 FQNEAQ (reference sequence). Trimming took 4 bases from V and 5 from J; bases not matched to a gene: 12. The CDR3 sequence is 17 residues long. CDR3 DNA sequence: TGTGCCAGCAGCTACGGGACAGGGGGGCTCGAAGAGTATGGCTACACCTTC. Protein sequence: CASSYGTGGLEEYGYTF.